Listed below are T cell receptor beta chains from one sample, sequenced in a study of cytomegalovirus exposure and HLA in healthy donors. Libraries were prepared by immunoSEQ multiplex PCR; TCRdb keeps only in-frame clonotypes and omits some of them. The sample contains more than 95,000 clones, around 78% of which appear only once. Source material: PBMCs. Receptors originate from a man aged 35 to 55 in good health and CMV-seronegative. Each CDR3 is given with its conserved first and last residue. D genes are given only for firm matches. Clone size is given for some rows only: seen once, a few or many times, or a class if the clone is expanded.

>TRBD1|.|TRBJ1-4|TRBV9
TGTGCCAGCAGCGGGGGGACAGGGGGATTGATGGAAAAACTGTTTTTT
CASSGGTGGLMEKLFF
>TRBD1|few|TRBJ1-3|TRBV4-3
TGCGCCAGCAGCCGGGACAGAGAAAGGGACACCATATATTTT
CASSRDRERDTIYF
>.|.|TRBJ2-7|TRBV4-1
TGCGCCAGCAGCCTCGGACAGCCCTACGAGCAGTACTTC
CASSLGQPYEQYF
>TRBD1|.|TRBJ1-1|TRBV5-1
TGCGCCAGCAGCGCCGACAGGGCCACTGAAGCTTTCTTT
CASSADRATEAFF
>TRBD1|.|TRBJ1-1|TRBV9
TGTGCCAGCAGCCAGGCGGGGACAGGAATCGTTGAAGCTTTCTTT
CASSQAGTGIVEAFF
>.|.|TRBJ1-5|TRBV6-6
TGTGCCAGCAGCGAGAATGGCAATCAGCCCCAGCATTTT
CASSENGNQPQHF
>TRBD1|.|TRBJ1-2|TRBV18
TGTGCCAGCTCAGTTGACCGGGACAGAGAGGGAGGCTACACCTTC
CASSVDRDREGGYTF
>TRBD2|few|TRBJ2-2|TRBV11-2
TGTGCCAGCAGCGAAACTAGCGGGGGGCCCGGGGAGCTGTTTTTT
CASSETSGGPGELFF
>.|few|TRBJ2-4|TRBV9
TGTGCCAGCAGCGGGGTCTTGGCGGCAAACATTCAGTACTTC
CASSGVLAANIQYF
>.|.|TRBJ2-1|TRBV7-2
TGTGCCAGCAGCTTAGCCCTTTACAATGAGCAGTTCTTC
CASSLALYNEQFF
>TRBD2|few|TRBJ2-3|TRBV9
TGTGCCAGCAGTGGCGGGACTATAAACACAGATACGCAGTATTTT
CASSGGTINTDTQYF
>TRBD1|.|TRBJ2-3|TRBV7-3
TGTGCCAGCAGCCGCCGAGGACAGGGGGCGGTAGATACGCAGTATTTT
CASSRRGQGAVDTQYF
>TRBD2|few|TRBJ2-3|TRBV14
TGTGCCAGCAGCCAAGACGGAGCGGGGGGCACAGATACGCAGTATTTT
CASSQDGAGGTDTQYF
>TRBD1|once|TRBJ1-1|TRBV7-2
TGTGCCAGCAGCATAACCTGGACAGGGGGCACTGAAGCTTTCTTT
CASSITWTGGTEAFF
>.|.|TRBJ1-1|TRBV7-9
TGTGCCAGCAGCTTAGGTGAGGGGACTAACACTGAAGCTTTCTTT
CASSLGEGTNTEAFF
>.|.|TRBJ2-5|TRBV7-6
TGTGCCAGCAGCCCCCGGACTACCCAAGAGACCCAGTACTTC
CASSPRTTQETQYF
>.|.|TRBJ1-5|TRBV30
TGTGCCTGGAGTGTACAAACGGGCAGGGGAAATCAGCCCCAGCATTTT
CAWSVQTGRGNQPQHF
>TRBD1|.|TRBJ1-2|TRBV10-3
TGTGCCATCAGTGAGCCGGGACAGCTGGGGGGCTACACCTTC
CAISEPGQLGGYTF
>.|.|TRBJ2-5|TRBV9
TGTGCCAGCAGCCCCGGGACGGGGGGCATAAGAGAGACCCAGTACTTC
CASSPGTGGIRETQYF
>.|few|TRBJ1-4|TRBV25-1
TGTGCCAGCAGTGGGGCCCGGGGTACTGCAACTAATGAAAAACTGTTTTTT
CASSGARGTATNEKLFF
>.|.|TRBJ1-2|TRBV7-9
TGTGCCAGCAGCTTGTCGACTGTCTATGGCTACACCTTC
CASSLSTVYGYTF
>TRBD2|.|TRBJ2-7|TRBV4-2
TGTGCCAGCAGTCAAGCCGGGACTAACTACGAGCAGTACTTC
CASSQAGTNYEQYF
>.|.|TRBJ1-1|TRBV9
TGTGCCAGCAGCGTAGGGGGGGGTCAGAACACTGAAGCTTTCTTT
CASSVGGGQNTEAFF
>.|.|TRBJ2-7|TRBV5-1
TGCGCCAGCTCGAACGGGGGGCCCTACGAGCAGTACTTC
CASSNGGPYEQYF
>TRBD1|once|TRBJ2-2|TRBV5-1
TGCGCCAGCAGCAACCGGGACAGGGGTGCCGGGGAGCTGTTTTTT
CASSNRDRGAGELFF
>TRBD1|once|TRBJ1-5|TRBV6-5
TGTGCCAGCAGTAGGACAGGGGGGAGCAATCAGCCCCAGCATTTT
CASSRTGGSNQPQHF
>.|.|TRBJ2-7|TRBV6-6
TGTGCCAGCAGTCCCGTGACTGCGAGCTCCTACGAGCAGTACTTC
CASSPVTASSYEQYF
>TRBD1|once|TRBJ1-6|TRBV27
TGTGCCAGCAGTTGGACAGGGGGAAGCTCACCCCTCCACTTT
CASSWTGGSSPLHF
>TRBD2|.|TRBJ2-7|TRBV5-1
TGCGCCAGCAGCTGGACGACTAGCGGGGGTCCCTACGAGCAGTACTTC
CASSWTTSGGPYEQYF
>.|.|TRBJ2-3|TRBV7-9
TGTTCCAGCAGCTCGGGGTCAGGGGCTGATACGCAGTATTTT
CSSSSGSGADTQYF
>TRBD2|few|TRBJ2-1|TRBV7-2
TGTGCCAGCACGAGCGGGGCATCCTACAATGAGCAGTTCTTC
CASTSGASYNEQFF
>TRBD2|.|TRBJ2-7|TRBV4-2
TGTGCCAGCAGCCAAGCCGGACTAGCGGGGACCGACGAGCAGTACTTC
CASSQAGLAGTDEQYF
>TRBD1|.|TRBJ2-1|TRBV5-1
TGCGCCAGCAGCGCACAGGGGATTACGTCCTACAATGAGCAGTTCTTC
CASSAQGITSYNEQFF
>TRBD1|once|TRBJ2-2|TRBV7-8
TGTGCCAGCAGCTTACAGGGGGCGCTCACCGGGGAGCTGTTTTTT
CASSLQGALTGELFF
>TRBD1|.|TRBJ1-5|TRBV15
TGTGCCACCAGCAGAGCTTTGGGACAGAACAATCAGCCCCAGCATTTT
CATSRALGQNNQPQHF
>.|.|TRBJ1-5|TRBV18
TGTGCCAGCTCACCTAGGACAGTGCAAAGCAATCAGCCCCAGCATTTT
CASSPRTVQSNQPQHF
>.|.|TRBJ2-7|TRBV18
TGTGCCAGCTCACCGACGACAGTCTCCTACGAGCAGTACTTC
CASSPTTVSYEQYF
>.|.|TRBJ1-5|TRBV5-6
TGTGCCAGCAGCTTGACAGGGTCCGGGCCCCAGCATTTT
CASSLTGSGPQHF
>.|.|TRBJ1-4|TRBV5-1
TGCGCCAGCAGCTTGGCACGCGGATCTAATGAAAAACTGTTTTTT
CASSLARGSNEKLFF
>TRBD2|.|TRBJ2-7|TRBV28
TGTGCCAGCAGCCCTGCCGAGGGACTAGCGACGGGTAAGGGCAACGAGCAGTACTTC
CASSPAEGLATGKGNEQYF
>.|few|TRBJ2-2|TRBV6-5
TGTGCCAGCAGCGACCCCAGCGTACGGGCCGGGGAGCTGTTTTTT
CASSDPSVRAGELFF
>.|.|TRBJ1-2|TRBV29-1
TGCAGCGTTGCCAACAAAGGACGGACAGCTAACTATGGCTACACCTTC
CSVANKGRTANYGYTF
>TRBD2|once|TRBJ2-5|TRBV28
TGTGCCAGCAGTTTATCGGCTAGCGGGGATCAAGAGACCCAGTACTTC
CASSLSASGDQETQYF
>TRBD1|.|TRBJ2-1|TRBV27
TGTGCCAGCAGTTTTCGACAGGGCCTCCTGAGAAATGAGCAGTTCTTC
CASSFRQGLLRNEQFF
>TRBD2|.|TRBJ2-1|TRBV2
TGTGCCAGCAGTGAATGGGGGGTAGCGGGGGGCCAGAATGAGCAGTTCTTC
CASSEWGVAGGQNEQFF
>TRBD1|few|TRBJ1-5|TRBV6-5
TGTGCCAGCAGTGCCGGGACAGGGTTGCTCCAGCCCCAGCATTTT
CASSAGTGLLQPQHF
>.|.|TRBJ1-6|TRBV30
TGTGCCTGGAGTGTTATCAGGGATTCACCCCTCCACTTT
CAWSVIRDSPLHF
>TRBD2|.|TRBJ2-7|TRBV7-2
TGTGCCAGCAGCTTAACCACAAGCGGGGCCTACGAGCAGTACTTC
CASSLTTSGAYEQYF
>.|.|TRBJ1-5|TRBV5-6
TGTGCCAGCAGCTCCCTTTCTGACGGAGACAATCAGCCCCAGCATTTT
CASSSLSDGDNQPQHF
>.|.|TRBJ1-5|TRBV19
TGTGCCAGTTCAACAAGACAGGCCCTTAATCAGCCCCAGCATTTT
CASSTRQALNQPQHF
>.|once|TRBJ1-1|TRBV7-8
TGTGCCAGCAGCCCTCGCCAGGGCGGCACTGAAGCTTTCTTT
CASSPRQGGTEAFF
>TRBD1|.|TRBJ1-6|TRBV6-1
TGTGCCACCTCGACAGGGATTTCCTATAATTCACCCCTCCACTTT
CATSTGISYNSPLHF
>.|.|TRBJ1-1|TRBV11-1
TGTGCCAGCAGCCCACGACAGCGTGAAGCTTTCTTT
CASSPRQREAFF
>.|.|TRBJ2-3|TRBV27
TGTGCCAGCAGTTTAATAGCTGGGGATACGCAGTATTTT
CASSLIAGDTQYF
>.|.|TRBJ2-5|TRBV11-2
TGTGCCAGCAGCTTCAGGCTGAGGGACTTGAAAGAGACCCAGTACTTC
CASSFRLRDLKETQYF
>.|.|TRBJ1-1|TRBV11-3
TGTGCCAGCAGTTCAGGTGAAGAGGCTTTCTTT
CASSSGEEAFF
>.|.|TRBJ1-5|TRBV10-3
TGTGCCATCAGATCGGGGGAAAGGCAGCCCCAGCATTTT
CAIRSGERQPQHF
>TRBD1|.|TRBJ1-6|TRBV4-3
TGCGCCAGCAGCCAAGATAGGGGGCTTCCTTTGTCCCTCCACTTT
CASSQDRGLPLSLHF
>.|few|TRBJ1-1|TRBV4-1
TGCGCCAGCAGCCAGACTCCGACAGCCATGAACACTGAAGCTTTCTTT
CASSQTPTAMNTEAFF